The T cell receptor beta chain under discussion was sequenced for a study of CD8+ T cells in alopecia areata. RNA, once extracted, was reverse transcribed into cDNA for use as the sequencing template. Only in-frame clones appear in the TCRdb table, and some are missing; sequencing was by immunoSEQ multiplex PCR. The sample holds roughly 140,000 clones, approximately 51% seen once. Germline CDR1 is SGHDT and CDR2 is YYEEEE. This CDR3 spans 14 amino acids. V lost 0 bases and J lost 2, with 9 bases in between. The chain uses TRBV5-6 and TRBJ2-7; D not certain. The sequence derives from a human donor with alopecia areata. Sample: CD4+ T cells sorted from blood, taken at week 0. In DNA, the CDR3 is TGTGCCAGCAGCTTGGCGTTAGGGACCTACGAGCAGTACTTC. Translating gives CASSLALGTYEQYF.